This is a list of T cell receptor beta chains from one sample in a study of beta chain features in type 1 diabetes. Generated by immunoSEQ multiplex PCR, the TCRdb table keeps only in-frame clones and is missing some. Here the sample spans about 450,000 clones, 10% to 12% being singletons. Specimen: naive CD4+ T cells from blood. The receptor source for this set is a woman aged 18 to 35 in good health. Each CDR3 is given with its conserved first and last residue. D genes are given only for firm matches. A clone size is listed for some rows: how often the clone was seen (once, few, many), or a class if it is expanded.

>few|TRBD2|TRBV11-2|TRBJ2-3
TGTGCCAGCAGCTTAGGAGGGCGGGGGACAGATACGCAGTATTTT
CASSLGGRGTDTQYF
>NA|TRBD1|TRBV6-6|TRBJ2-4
TGTGCCAGCAGTAACAGGGGAAGAAACATTCAGTACTTC
CASSNRGRNIQYF
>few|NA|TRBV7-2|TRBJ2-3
TGTGCCAGCAGCTTAGAAGCGGGCCGCCCAGATACGCAGTATTTT
CASSLEAGRPDTQYF
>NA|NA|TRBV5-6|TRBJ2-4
TGTGCCAGCAGCCAAGGACATAAAAACATTCAGTACTTC
CASSQGHKNIQYF
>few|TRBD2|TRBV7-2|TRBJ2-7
TGTGCCAGCAGCCCATGGCCGCGGACTAGCGCCTACGAGCAGTACTTC
CASSPWPRTSAYEQYF
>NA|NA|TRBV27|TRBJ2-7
TGTGCCAGCAGTTCCTCCAACTCTGGCTACGAGCAGTACTTC
CASSSSNSGYEQYF
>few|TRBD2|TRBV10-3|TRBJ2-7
TGTGCCATCAGTGAGGCTAGCGGGGTCTCCTACGAGCAGTACTTC
CAISEASGVSYEQYF
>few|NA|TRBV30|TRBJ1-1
TGTGCCTGGAGTAGAACAGGTCCAGCTTTCTTT
CAWSRTGPAFF
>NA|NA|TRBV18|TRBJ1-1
TGTGCCAGCTCACCAGCGACAGGCCATACTGAAGCTTTCTTT
CASSPATGHTEAFF
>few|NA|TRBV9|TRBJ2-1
TGTGCCAGCAGTCGCCTAGCGTCTTACAATGAGCAGTTCTTC
CASSRLASYNEQFF
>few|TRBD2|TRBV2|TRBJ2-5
TGTGCCAGCAGTGATCAGCGGGGAAAAGAGACCCAGTACTTC
CASSDQRGKETQYF
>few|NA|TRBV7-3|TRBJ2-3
TGTGCCAGCAGCCCCCGACCTGGCACAGATACGCAGTATTTT
CASSPRPGTDTQYF
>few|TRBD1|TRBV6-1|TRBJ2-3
TGTGCCGTCCGGGACAGGGACACAGATACGCAGTATTTT
CAVRDRDTDTQYF
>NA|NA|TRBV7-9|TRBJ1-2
TGTGCCAGCAGCTTAGGGGGCCAGGGCTATGGCTACACCTTC
CASSLGGQGYGYTF
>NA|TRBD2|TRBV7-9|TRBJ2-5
TGTGCCAGCAGTAAAGCGGGAGGAGAGACCCAGTACTTC
CASSKAGGETQYF
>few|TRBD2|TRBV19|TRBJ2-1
TGTGCCAGTAGTATTGGTCCTCTAGCGGGGGCCAATGAGCAGTTCTTC
CASSIGPLAGANEQFF
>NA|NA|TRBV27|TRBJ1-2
TGTGCCAGCAGTTTAAAGGGTTGGAACTATGGCTACACCTTC
CASSLKGWNYGYTF
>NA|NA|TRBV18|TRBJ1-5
TGTGCCAGCTCATTCACGGACAAAGGCAATCAGCCCCAGCATTTT
CASSFTDKGNQPQHF
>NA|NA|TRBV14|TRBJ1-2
TGTGCCAGCAGCCAAGTGACTACTGGGGTCGGCGGCTACACCTTC
CASSQVTTGVGGYTF
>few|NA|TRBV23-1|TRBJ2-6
TGCGCCAGCATTCCGAGGTGTAGACAGCTCAGCTCTGGGGCCAACGTCCTGACTTTC
CASIPRCRQLSSGANVLTF
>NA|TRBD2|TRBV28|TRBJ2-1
TGTGCCAGTTCGGCGGGAGTGGGGTACAATGAGCAGTTCTTC
CASSAGVGYNEQFF
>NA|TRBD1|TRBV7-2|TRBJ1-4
TGTGCCAGCAGACCGGACAGGGTATTTTCTAATGAAAAACTGTTTTTT
CASRPDRVFSNEKLFF
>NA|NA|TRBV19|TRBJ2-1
TGTGCCAGTAGTATTGGGGACTACAATGAGCAGTTCTTC
CASSIGDYNEQFF
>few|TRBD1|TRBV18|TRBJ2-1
TGTGCCAGCTCACCCGGGACAGGGGACAATGAGCAGTTCTTC
CASSPGTGDNEQFF
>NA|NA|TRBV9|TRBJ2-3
TGTGCCAGCAGCGTAACCCTTGAGGGGTTGAGCACAGATACGCAGTATTTT
CASSVTLEGLSTDTQYF
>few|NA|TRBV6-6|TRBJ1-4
TGTGCCAGCAGCCAGGATTCCGACAGGAAAGACGAAAAACTGTTTTTT
CASSQDSDRKDEKLFF
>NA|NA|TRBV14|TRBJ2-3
TGTGCCAGCAGGGCTTTGGGGTCCTATACAGATACGCAGTATTTT
CASRALGSYTDTQYF
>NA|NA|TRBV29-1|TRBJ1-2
TGCAGCGTCATACAGGGTAACTATGGCTACACCTTC
CSVIQGNYGYTF
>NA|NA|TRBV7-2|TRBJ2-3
TGTGCCAGCAGCTTAGCGTATGGCACAGATACGCAGTATTTT
CASSLAYGTDTQYF
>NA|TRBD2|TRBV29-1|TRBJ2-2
TGCAGCGTTGAAACTAGCGGGGCCGGGGAGCTGTTTTTT
CSVETSGAGELFF
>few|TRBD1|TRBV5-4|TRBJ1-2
TGTGCCAGCAGCCGGGGACAGGGAGACTATGGCTACACCTTC
CASSRGQGDYGYTF
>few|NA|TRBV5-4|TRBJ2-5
TGTGCCAGCAGCTTCGGGATACTGGACACCCAGTACTTC
CASSFGILDTQYF
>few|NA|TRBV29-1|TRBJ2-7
TGCAGCGTTGTTTGGAGGTTCGCCTACGAGCAGTACTTC
CSVVWRFAYEQYF
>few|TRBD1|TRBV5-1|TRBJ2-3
TGCGCCAGCAGCGTCGTGGGACAGCCCAGCACAGATACGCAGTATTTT
CASSVVGQPSTDTQYF
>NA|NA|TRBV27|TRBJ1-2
TGTGCCAGCAGTTCCCAGGGCAGGGCGACTAACTATGGCTACACCTTC
CASSSQGRATNYGYTF
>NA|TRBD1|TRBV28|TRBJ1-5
TGTGCCAGCAGTTATACTAAGGGACAGGGAATTAAGTTTGATCAGCCCCAGCATTTT
CASSYTKGQGIKFDQPQHF
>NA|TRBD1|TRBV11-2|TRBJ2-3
TGTGCCAGCAGCCTCAACAGGGGCGATACGCAGTATTTT
CASSLNRGDTQYF
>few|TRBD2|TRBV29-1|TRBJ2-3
TGCAGCGTTGAAGACCGACGCGGGAGTGTGGATACGCAGTATTTT
CSVEDRRGSVDTQYF
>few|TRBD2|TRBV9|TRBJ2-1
TGTGCCAGCAGCGAAGGTTATAGCGGGAGTAATGAGCAGTTCTTC
CASSEGYSGSNEQFF
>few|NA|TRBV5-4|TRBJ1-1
TGTGCCAGCAGCTTTAGTGCTTCTGAAGCTTTCTTT
CASSFSASEAFF
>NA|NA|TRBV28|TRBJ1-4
TGTGCCAGCACCGAGAGGGGAAGGGCTGAAAAACTGTTTTTT
CASTERGRAEKLFF
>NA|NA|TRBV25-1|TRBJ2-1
TGTGCCAGCAGTGAAACCCGGACCAACAATGAGCAGTTCTTC
CASSETRTNNEQFF
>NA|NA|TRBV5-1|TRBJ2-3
TGCGCCAGCAGCCTATCTATAGGCACAGATACGCAGTATTTT
CASSLSIGTDTQYF
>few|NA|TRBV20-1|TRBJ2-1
TGCAGTGCTTTTCACAATGTTGAGCAGTTCTTC
CSAFHNVEQFF
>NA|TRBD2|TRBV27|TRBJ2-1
TGTGCCAGCAGTTTGGGACTAGCGGGAGGGGCTGAGCAGTTCTTC
CASSLGLAGGAEQFF
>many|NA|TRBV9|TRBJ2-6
TGTGCCAGCAGCTCGAATCCTGGGGCCAACGTCCTGACTTTC
CASSSNPGANVLTF
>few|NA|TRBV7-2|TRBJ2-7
TGTGCCAGCAGCTTAGCGTTCTCCTACGAGCAGTACTTC
CASSLAFSYEQYF